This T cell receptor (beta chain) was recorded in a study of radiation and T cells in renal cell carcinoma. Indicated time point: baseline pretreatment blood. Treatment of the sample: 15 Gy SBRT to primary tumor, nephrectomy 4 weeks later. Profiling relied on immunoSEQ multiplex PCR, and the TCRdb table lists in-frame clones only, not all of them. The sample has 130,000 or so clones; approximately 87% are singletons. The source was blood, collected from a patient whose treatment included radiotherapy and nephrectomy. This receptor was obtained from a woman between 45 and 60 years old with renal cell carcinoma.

The CDR3 is CAWTGVDPLEQFF. The CDR3 region has the DNA TGTGCCTGGACAGGGGTCGACCCCCTGGAGCAGTTCTTC. V usage is TRBV30 and J usage is TRBJ2-1; D may be TRBD1 (6 bases). The V gene's germline CDR1 is GTSNPN and CDR2 SVGIG (reference sequence). The germline V and J ends were trimmed by 4 bases and 10 bases, with 17 bases remaining between them. The CDR3 is made up of 13 amino acids.